A single sample gave rise to the 30 T cell receptor beta chains below, sequenced in a study of T cell responses to AZD1222 COVID-19 vaccine. Using immunoSEQ multiplex PCR, the repertoire was profiled, and TCRdb retains in-frame clones only, with some absent. The sample holds approximately 110,000 clones, about 92% seen once. This specimen consisted of peripheral blood, obtained on day 0 of AZD1222 vaccination. These receptors were collected from an adult in good health.

The CDR3 DNA sequence: TGTGCCTGGAGTCTAAGGGGTACAGAAGCTTTCTTT. Its translation is CAWSLRGTEAFF. V gene TRBV30 combines with J gene TRBJ1-1; a weak D match, TRBD1 (5 bases). Trimming stripped 2 bases from V and 8 bases from J, with 12 bases between. CDR3 size: 12 residues. Germline assignment: CDR1 GTSNPN and CDR2 SVGIG (reference sequence).

This chain connects TRBV7-3 to TRBJ1-3; D possibly corresponds to TRBD1 (5 bases). Between the trimmed V and J ends, which lost 2 bases and 0 bases, there was a span of 14 bases. The CDR3 runs to 17 residues. Germline V gene sequence: CDR1 SGHTA, CDR2 FQGTGA. The CDR3 protein is CASSLEGDPLSGNTIYF. The CDR3 bases are TGTGCCAGCAGCTTAGAAGGGGACCCCCTCTCTGGAAACACCATATATTTT.

V usage is TRBV30 and J usage is TRBJ1-1; no reliable D call. The CDR3 runs to 12 residues. V shed 4 bases and J shed 3 bases, with 9 bases lying between them. Germline V gene sequence: CDR1 GTSNPN, CDR2 SVGIG (reference sequence). CDR3 amino acids: CAWTPGDTEAFF. As DNA, the CDR3 is TGTGCCTGGACCCCTGGGGACACTGAAGCTTTCTTT.

This rearrangement joins TRBV19 to TRBJ1-5; weak D call: TRBD1 (6 bases). The CDR3 has 13 amino acids. Germline V CDR1 and CDR2: LNHDA, SQIVND (reference sequence). The V end was cut by 5 bases, the J end by 10 bases, with 15 bases between. The CDR3, as DNA: TGTGCCAGTAGTTCATTACAGGGCGGACCCCAGCATTTT. Amino acids: CASSSLQGGPQHF.

V and J are TRBV7-2 and TRBJ1-1; 8 bases match TRBD1. Germline-derived CDR1 and CDR2 are SGHTA and FQGNSA. The CDR3 covers 15 residues. V dropped 4 bases and J dropped 5; count of bases not matched to a gene: 9. CDR3 loop: CASSSQGARATEAFF. In DNA form, the CDR3 reads TGTGCCAGCAGCTCCCAGGGGGCGCGGGCGACTGAAGCTTTCTTT.

The genes are TRBV19 and TRBJ2-3; D ambiguous. This CDR3 is built from 14 residues. The V gene's germline CDR1 is LNHDA and CDR2 SQIVND (reference sequence). Trimming pared 4 bases from V and 0 bases from J, leaving 8 bases between. CDR3: CASSTIGSTDTQYF. The CDR3 bases are TGTGCCAGTAGTACCATAGGGAGCACAGATACGCAGTATTTT.

The V and J genes are TRBV29-1 and TRBJ1-4; D not resolved. V dropped 3 bases and J dropped 9 bases, with 8 bases sitting between them. This CDR3 spans 11 amino acids. Germline CDR1 is SQVTM and CDR2 is ANQGSEA. CDR3 nucleotides: TGCAGCGTTGAGGCCCAACAAAAACTGTTTTTT. It is translated as CSVEAQQKLFF.

The DNA of the CDR3 is TGTGCCAGCAGTTCGAGGGTATTCGCAGATACGCAGTATTTT. Its protein is CASSSRVFADTQYF. The chain uses TRBV28 and TRBJ2-3, with D perhaps matching TRBD2 (5 bases). Germline CDR1 and CDR2: MDHEN and SYDVKM. The CDR3 loop spans 14 amino acids. V was shortened by 4 bases and J by 4 bases, with 12 bases between the two germline ends.

V and J are TRBV4-2 and TRBJ2-2, with D uncertain. Trimming pared 1 base from V and 6 bases from J, leaving 9 bases between. The CDR3 runs to 14 residues. CDR1 LGHNA and CDR2 YNFKEQ come from the germline V gene. The CDR3 DNA reads as TGTGCCAGCAGCCAAGCGCCGAGAGCCGGGGAGCTGTTTTTT. Translation gives CASSQAPRAGELFF.

The V gene is TRBV5-1, the J gene TRBJ2-7; 12 positions agree with TRBD2. Germline values: CDR1 SGHRS, CDR2 YFSETQ. CDR3 length: 14 residues. V shed 4 bases, J shed 2 bases, and the junction held 1 base outside the gene matches. The CDR3 loop is CASSTSGGPYEQYF. The CDR3 DNA reads as TGCGCCAGCAGCACTAGCGGGGGGCCCTACGAGCAGTACTTC. The full variable domain, with the rest looked up from reference TRBV5-1 and TRBJ2-7, is KAGVTQTPRYLIKTRGQQVTLSCSPISGHRSVSWYQQTPGQGLQFLFEYFSETQRNKGNFPGRFSGRQFSNSRSEMNVSTLELGDSALYLCASSTSGGPYEQYFGPGTRLTVT.

This rearrangement joins TRBV14 to TRBJ1-6; D perhaps matches TRBD1 (6 bases). The CDR3 totals 15 residues. V was shortened by 5 bases and J by 7 bases, with 15 bases between the two germline ends. Germline V gene data show CDR1 as SGHDN and CDR2 as FVKESK. The CDR3 sequence: CASSDLQGWNSPLHF. In DNA, the CDR3 is TGTGCCAGCAGCGACTTACAGGGCTGGAATTCACCCCTCCACTTT.

This clone was seen just once. The V call is TRBV30, the J call TRBJ1-1; possible D gene TRBD1, 5 bases. Germline V gene lookup returns CDR1 GTSNPN and CDR2 SVGIG (reference sequence). Trimming removed 2 bases from V and 1 base from J, with 14 bases in between. The length of the CDR3 is 15 residues. The CDR3 region is CAWSPIRQKNTEAFF. CDR3 coding DNA: TGTGCCTGGAGTCCGATTAGACAGAAGAACACTGAAGCTTTCTTT.

This sequence joins TRBV19 and TRBJ2-1; the D gene could be TRBD1 or TRBD2 (6 bases each). With 4 bases removed from V and 3 bases from J, the gap between germline ends came to 16 bases. The germline gives CDR1 LNHDA, CDR2 SQIVND (reference sequence). This CDR3 region has 16 residues. CDR3 coding DNA: TGTGCCAGTAGTACCCCCGGGGGCCCCAACTACAATGAGCAGTTCTTC. Its translation: CASSTPGGPNYNEQFF.

The chain uses TRBV28 and TRBJ2-7, with D uncertain. Trimming removed 5 bases at V and 6 bases at J, with 11 bases between. CDR1 MDHEN and CDR2 SYDVKM come from the germline V gene. The CDR3 consists of 12 residues. The DNA of the CDR3 is TGTGCCAGCAGTCCGCCCCGTTTCGAGCAGTACTTC. Translated, it gives CASSPPRFEQYF.

V usage is TRBV6-2 or TRBV6-3 and J usage is TRBJ1-1, with D perhaps TRBD1 (6 bases). The germline CDR1 and CDR2 sequences are MNHEY and SVGEGT. The CDR3 has 14 residues. Trimming took off 6 bases at V and 4 bases at J, with 15 bases between the two ends. This CDR3 reads CASSPQGGITEAFF. The CDR3 nucleotides are TGTGCCAGCAGCCCACAGGGCGGGATCACTGAAGCTTTCTTT.

The chain couples TRBV13 to TRBJ2-7; D is undetermined. The CDR3 has 16 residues. Between the trimmed V and J ends, which lost 1 base and 0 bases, there was a span of 13 bases. Germline V gives CDR1 PRHDT, CDR2 FYEKMQ (reference sequence). For the CDR3, the DNA is TGTGCCAGCAGCTTAGACGGATCGGTCAGCTCCTACGAGCAGTACTTC. Its translation is CASSLDGSVSSYEQYF.

V and J are TRBV7-6 and TRBJ2-3; 8 bases align to TRBD1. Germline loops: CDR1 SGHVS, CDR2 FNYEAQ. J was trimmed by 1 base and V by 5 bases; bases with no gene match: 8. This CDR3 spans 16 amino acids. CDR3 in DNA: TGTGCCAGCAGCCCTCTGACAGGGGAAGGCACAGATACGCAGTATTTT. Its protein product is CASSPLTGEGTDTQYF.

V usage is TRBV7-8 and J usage is TRBJ2-1; D is possibly TRBD1 (6 bases). This CDR3 contains 16 residues. Trimming removed 2 bases from V and 7 bases from J, with 18 bases in between. CDR1 SGHVS and CDR2 FQNEAQ come from the germline V gene. The CDR3 sequence: CASSLSGASRGNEQFF. Here the CDR3 DNA reads TGTGCCAGCAGCTTATCCGGGGCTTCTAGGGGGAATGAGCAGTTCTTC.

The J gene is TRBJ1-4, the V gene TRBV9, with D perhaps TRBD1 (5 bases). Trimming left V 4 bases short and J 8 bases short, with 12 bases between. The CDR3 spans 13 residues. Germline V CDR1 and CDR2: SGDLS, YYNGEE. The CDR3, as DNA: TGTGCCAGCAGCCCAGGGACGGGGGAAAAACTGTTTTTT. Amino acids: CASSPGTGEKLFF. The full variable domain, in which reference TRBV9 and TRBJ1-4 provide the parts outside the CDR3, is DSGVTQTPKHLITATGQRVTLRCSPRSGDLSVYWYQQSLDQGLQFLIQYYNGEERAKGNILERFSAQQFPDLHSELNLSSLELGDSALYFCASSPGTGEKLFFGSGTQLSVL.

This chain uses TRBV15 with TRBJ1-2, with a weak D call TRBD1 (5 bases). V lost 5 bases to trimming and J lost 0 bases, with 7 bases between them. CDR3 length: 13 amino acids. Per germline, CDR1 LNHNV and CDR2 YYDKDF (reference sequence). The CDR3 sequence is CATSLGPNYGYTF. The CDR3 DNA follows: TGTGCCACCAGCCTGGGGCCTAACTATGGCTACACCTTC.

This chain joins TRBV6-1 and TRBJ2-6, with a weak D call TRBD2 (6 bases). Germline V gene sequence: CDR1 MNHNS, CDR2 SASEGT. The V and J ends lost 3 bases and 2 bases respectively, with 8 bases between them. This CDR3 is 15 amino acids long. CDR3 sequence (DNA): TGTGCCAGCAGTGACGGGGGTGCTGGGGCCAACGTCCTGACTTTC. Translated, it gives CASSDGGAGANVLTF.

V is TRBV6-5 and J is TRBJ1-4; 7 bases agree with TRBD1. Per the germline V gene, CDR1 is MNHEY and CDR2 is SVGAGI. There are 15 residues in the CDR3. The J segment lost 7 bases and the V segment lost 6 bases, leaving 11 bases of the junction unmatched. CDR3 coding DNA: TGTGCCAGCAGCACCCCCCGGGACAGTTCTGAAAAACTGTTTTTT. Protein: CASSTPRDSSEKLFF.

This chain connects TRBV18 to TRBJ1-2; D gene ambiguous. Trimming left V 2 bases short and J 1 base short, with 14 bases between. This CDR3 region has 16 residues. The V gene's germline CDR1 is KGHSH and CDR2 LQKENI. CDR3 sequence: CASSPEGVARNYGYTF. CDR3 DNA: TGTGCCAGCTCACCAGAAGGAGTGGCTCGTAACTATGGCTACACCTTC.

This chain uses TRBV4-2 with TRBJ2-2, with D hard to call. The V end was cut by 2 bases, the J end by 5 bases, with 12 bases between. Germline CDR1 is LGHNA and CDR2 is YNFKEQ. The CDR3 sequence is 15 residues long. The CDR3 sequence: CASSQKASWTGELFF. The CDR3 nucleotides read TGTGCCAGCAGCCAAAAGGCTAGTTGGACCGGGGAGCTGTTTTTT.

The chain uses TRBV18 and TRBJ2-2, with 7 positions matching TRBD2. The CDR3 extends over 13 amino acids. From germline, CDR1 is KGHSH and CDR2 LQKENI. Unmatched junction bases numbered 1, after V lost 3 bases and J lost 6 bases. CDR3 nucleotides: TGTGCCAGCTCACCCCGGGGGGCCGGGGAGCTGTTTTTT. Encoded protein: CASSPRGAGELFF.

This chain joins TRBV9 and TRBJ1-1; a possible D gene is TRBD1 (5 bases). CDR1 is SGDLS and CDR2 is YYNGEE in the germline V gene. V lost 0 bases, J lost 4 bases, and 13 bases lay in between. This CDR3 contains 15 residues. The DNA for the CDR3 is TGTGCCAGCAGCGTAGTCCAGGGTGGGGGCACTGAAGCTTTCTTT. As protein: CASSVVQGGGTEAFF.

The chain carries TRBV6-4 and TRBJ1-6; D is ambiguous. CDR3 size: 14 residues. Per the germline V gene, CDR1 is MRHNA and CDR2 is SNTAGT. The germline V and J ends were trimmed by 6 bases and 9 bases, with 15 bases remaining between them. The CDR3 coding sequence is TGTGCCAGCAGCGTCCGGGGTTTGGTTTCACCCCTCCACTTT. Translation: CASSVRGLVSPLHF.

The rearrangement joins TRBV20-1 to TRBJ2-7; tentatively, D is TRBD2 (6 bases). Trimming removed 6 bases from V and 1 base from J, with 7 bases in between. Germline CDR1 and CDR2: DFQATT and SNEGSKA (reference sequence). The CDR3 has 11 amino acids. The CDR3 DNA sequence: TGCAGTGCCGGGAGTTCCTACGAGCAGTACTTC. Amino acid sequence: CSAGSSYEQYF.

The rearrangement links TRBV2 to TRBJ1-1, with D uncertain. Trimming took 4 bases from V and 6 from J, leaving 15 bases between them. This CDR3 region has 14 residues. Germline CDR1 and CDR2: SNHLY and FYNNEI. The CDR3 region is CASSARLSHPEAFF. The CDR3, as DNA: TGTGCCAGCAGTGCGAGACTATCACATCCTGAAGCTTTCTTT.

The table lists this clone with a count of one. J is TRBJ2-5 and V is TRBV28; D gene ambiguous. This CDR3 has 13 residues. In germline, CDR1 is MDHEN, CDR2 SYDVKM. Trimming pared 2 bases from V and 4 bases from J, leaving 8 bases between. CDR3 residues: CASSLRAPETQYF. For the CDR3, the DNA is TGTGCCAGCAGTTTAAGGGCCCCAGAGACCCAGTACTTC.